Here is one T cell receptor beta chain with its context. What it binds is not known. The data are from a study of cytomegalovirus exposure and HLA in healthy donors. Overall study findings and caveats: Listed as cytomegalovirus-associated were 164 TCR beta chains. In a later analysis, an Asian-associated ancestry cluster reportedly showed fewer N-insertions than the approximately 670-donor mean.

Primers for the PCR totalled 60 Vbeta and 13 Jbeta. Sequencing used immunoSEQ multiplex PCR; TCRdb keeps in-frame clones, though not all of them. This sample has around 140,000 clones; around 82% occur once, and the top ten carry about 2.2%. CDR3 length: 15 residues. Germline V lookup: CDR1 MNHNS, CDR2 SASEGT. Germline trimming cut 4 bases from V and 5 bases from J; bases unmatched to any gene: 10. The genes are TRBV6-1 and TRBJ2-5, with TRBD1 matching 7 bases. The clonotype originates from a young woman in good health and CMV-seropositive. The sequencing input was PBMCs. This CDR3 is CASSASVGGGETQYF. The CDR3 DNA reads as TGTGCCAGCAGTGCCTCAGTAGGGGGCGGTGAGACCCAGTACTTC.